This T cell receptor (beta chain) was sequenced for a study of cytotoxic CD8 clonotypes in ibrutinib-treated CLL. At the level of the study: Response sampling occurred after a median 12 months of treatment (range 6 to 36).

This clone was seen at least ten times. The antigen remains unidentified. The sample has other DNA sequences that encode this CDR3 too. This CDR3 has 12 residues. Germline lookup yields CDR1 SGDLS and CDR2 YYNGEE. V lost 1 base to trimming and J lost 5 bases, with 3 bases between them. Overall study findings and caveats: At progression, clonality fell back toward baseline after rising at ibrutinib response.

TCRdb's copy holds only in-frame clones and misses some; the assay was immunoSEQ multiplex PCR. The data contain approximately 150,000 clones, roughly 80% of them singletons. The clonotype originates from a human donor with chronic lymphocytic leukemia. This rearrangement joins TRBV9 to TRBJ2-2; D uncertain. Sequencing was performed on PBMCs, taken after 12 months of ibrutinib treatment. For the CDR3, the DNA is TGTGCCAGCAGCGTAAGGACCGGGGAGCTGTTTTTT. Residues: CASSVRTGELFF.